This TCR beta chain appears in the sequencing data of a study of blood T cell repertoires in COVID-19. About the research overall: PBMCs, B-cell-depleted T cells, or T cells provided the cDNA or gDNA that made up the material.

TCRdb's table, derived via immunoSEQ multiplex PCR, lists solely in-frame clones and lacks some. The sample shows tens of thousands of clones, 78% of them seen only once. Trimming cost V 4 bases and J 7 bases; bases outside gene matches: 11. The CDR3 contains 16 residues. Germline assignment: CDR1 SGHRS and CDR2 YFSETQ. The rearrangement links TRBV5-1 to TRBJ2-1; 10 positions match TRBD2. Material for sequencing was peripheral blood. The sequence derives from a human donor in a cohort sampled during active COVID-19. CDR3 loop: CASSPQASGSRNEQFF. CDR3 coding DNA: TGCGCCAGCAGCCCGCAGGCTAGCGGGAGCAGGAATGAGCAGTTCTTC.